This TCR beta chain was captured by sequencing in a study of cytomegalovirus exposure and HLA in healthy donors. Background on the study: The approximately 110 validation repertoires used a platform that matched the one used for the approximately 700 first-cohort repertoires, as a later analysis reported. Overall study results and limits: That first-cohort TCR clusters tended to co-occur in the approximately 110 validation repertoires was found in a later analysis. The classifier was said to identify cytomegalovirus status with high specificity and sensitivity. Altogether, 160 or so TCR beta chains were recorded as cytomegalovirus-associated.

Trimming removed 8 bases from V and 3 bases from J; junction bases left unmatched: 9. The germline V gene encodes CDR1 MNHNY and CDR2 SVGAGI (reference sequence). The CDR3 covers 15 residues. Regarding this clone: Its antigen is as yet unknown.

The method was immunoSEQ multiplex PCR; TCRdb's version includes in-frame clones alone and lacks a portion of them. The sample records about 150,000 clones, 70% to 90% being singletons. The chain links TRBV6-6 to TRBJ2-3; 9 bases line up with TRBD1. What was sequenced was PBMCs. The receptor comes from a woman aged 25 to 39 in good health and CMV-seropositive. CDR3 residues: CASHRTGGRTDTQYF. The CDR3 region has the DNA TGTGCCAGCCATAGAACAGGGGGCCGGACAGATACGCAGTATTTT.